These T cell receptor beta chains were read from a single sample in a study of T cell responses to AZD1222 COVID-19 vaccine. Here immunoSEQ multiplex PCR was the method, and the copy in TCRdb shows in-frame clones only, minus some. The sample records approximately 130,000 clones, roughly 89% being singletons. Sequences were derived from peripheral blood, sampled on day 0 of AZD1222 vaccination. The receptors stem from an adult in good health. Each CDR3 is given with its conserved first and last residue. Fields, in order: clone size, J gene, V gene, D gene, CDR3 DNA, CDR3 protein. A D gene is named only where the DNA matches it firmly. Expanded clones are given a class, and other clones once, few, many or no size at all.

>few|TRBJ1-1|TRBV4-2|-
TGTGCCAGCAGCCAAGATCGAGGGACTGAAGCTTTCTTT
CASSQDRGTEAFF
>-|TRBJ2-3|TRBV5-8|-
TGTGCCAGCAGCTTGGGGATCTCTAGGGGGTTGGTAACAGATACGCAGTATTTT
CASSLGISRGLVTDTQYF
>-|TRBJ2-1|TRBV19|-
TGTGCCAGTAGTCCATGGGCGGGGCGGAGTACGACCAATGAGCAGTTCTTC
CASSPWAGRSTTNEQFF
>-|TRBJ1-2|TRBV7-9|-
TGTGCCAGCAGCTTTGGACTCAACACTACGAACAACTATGGCTACACCTTC
CASSFGLNTTNNYGYTF
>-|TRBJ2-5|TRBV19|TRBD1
TGTGCCAGTGGGGACAGACAAGAGACCCAGTACTTC
CASGDRQETQYF
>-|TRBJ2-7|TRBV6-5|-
TGTGCCAGCACTCGGGACTGGACCTACGAGCAGTACTTC
CASTRDWTYEQYF
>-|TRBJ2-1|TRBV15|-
TGTGCCACCAGCAGAGGCTCGGGGGAGCCGCTCTATGAGCAGTTCTTC
CATSRGSGEPLYEQFF
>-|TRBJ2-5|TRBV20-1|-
TGCAGTGCTAGTGCATTGGGGGCATTGGAGACCCAGTACTTC
CSASALGALETQYF
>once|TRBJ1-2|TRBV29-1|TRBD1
TGCAGCGTGAGGACCGACAGGGTAGGTCTCACCTTC
CSVRTDRVGLTF
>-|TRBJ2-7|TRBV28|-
TGTGCCAGCAGTTACGACATGGCCTACGAGCAGTACTTC
CASSYDMAYEQYF
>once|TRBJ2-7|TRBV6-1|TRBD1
TGTGCCAGCAGTGAACGCTACCCGGTGGGGACAGGGAAGTACGAGCAGTACTTC
CASSERYPVGTGKYEQYF
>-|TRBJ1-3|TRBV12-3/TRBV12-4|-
TGTGCCACCACCCGGGGGGACGGAAACACCATATATTTT
CATTRGDGNTIYF
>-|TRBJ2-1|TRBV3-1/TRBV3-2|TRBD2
TGTGCCAGCAGCCACCCTCTAGCGGGGTCCTACAATGAGCAGTTCTTC
CASSHPLAGSYNEQFF
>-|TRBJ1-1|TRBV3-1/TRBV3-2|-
TGTGCCAGCAGCCCTCGGGCCACCGACACTGAAGCTTTCTTT
CASSPRATDTEAFF
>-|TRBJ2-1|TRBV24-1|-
TGTGCCACCAGTCGCACCGACAATGAGCAGTTCTTC
CATSRTDNEQFF
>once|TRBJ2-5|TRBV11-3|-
TGTGCCAGCAGCCCTAAGGCTGGGGAGACCCAGTACTTC
CASSPKAGETQYF
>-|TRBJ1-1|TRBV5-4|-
TGTGCCAGCAGCTTGGCTGGGCTAAGGGGCACTGAAGCTTTCTTT
CASSLAGLRGTEAFF
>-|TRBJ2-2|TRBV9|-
TGTGCCAGCAGCGTAGCCGGGGAGCTGTTTTTT
CASSVAGELFF
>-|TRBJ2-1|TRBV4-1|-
TGCGCCAGCAGCCATCAAGGACAGCCCCTAGTCGGGGTTGATGAGCAGTTCTTC
CASSHQGQPLVGVDEQFF
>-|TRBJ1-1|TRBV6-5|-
TGTGCCAGCAGGCTCGGGGACACAATGAACACTGAAGCTTTCTTT
CASRLGDTMNTEAFF